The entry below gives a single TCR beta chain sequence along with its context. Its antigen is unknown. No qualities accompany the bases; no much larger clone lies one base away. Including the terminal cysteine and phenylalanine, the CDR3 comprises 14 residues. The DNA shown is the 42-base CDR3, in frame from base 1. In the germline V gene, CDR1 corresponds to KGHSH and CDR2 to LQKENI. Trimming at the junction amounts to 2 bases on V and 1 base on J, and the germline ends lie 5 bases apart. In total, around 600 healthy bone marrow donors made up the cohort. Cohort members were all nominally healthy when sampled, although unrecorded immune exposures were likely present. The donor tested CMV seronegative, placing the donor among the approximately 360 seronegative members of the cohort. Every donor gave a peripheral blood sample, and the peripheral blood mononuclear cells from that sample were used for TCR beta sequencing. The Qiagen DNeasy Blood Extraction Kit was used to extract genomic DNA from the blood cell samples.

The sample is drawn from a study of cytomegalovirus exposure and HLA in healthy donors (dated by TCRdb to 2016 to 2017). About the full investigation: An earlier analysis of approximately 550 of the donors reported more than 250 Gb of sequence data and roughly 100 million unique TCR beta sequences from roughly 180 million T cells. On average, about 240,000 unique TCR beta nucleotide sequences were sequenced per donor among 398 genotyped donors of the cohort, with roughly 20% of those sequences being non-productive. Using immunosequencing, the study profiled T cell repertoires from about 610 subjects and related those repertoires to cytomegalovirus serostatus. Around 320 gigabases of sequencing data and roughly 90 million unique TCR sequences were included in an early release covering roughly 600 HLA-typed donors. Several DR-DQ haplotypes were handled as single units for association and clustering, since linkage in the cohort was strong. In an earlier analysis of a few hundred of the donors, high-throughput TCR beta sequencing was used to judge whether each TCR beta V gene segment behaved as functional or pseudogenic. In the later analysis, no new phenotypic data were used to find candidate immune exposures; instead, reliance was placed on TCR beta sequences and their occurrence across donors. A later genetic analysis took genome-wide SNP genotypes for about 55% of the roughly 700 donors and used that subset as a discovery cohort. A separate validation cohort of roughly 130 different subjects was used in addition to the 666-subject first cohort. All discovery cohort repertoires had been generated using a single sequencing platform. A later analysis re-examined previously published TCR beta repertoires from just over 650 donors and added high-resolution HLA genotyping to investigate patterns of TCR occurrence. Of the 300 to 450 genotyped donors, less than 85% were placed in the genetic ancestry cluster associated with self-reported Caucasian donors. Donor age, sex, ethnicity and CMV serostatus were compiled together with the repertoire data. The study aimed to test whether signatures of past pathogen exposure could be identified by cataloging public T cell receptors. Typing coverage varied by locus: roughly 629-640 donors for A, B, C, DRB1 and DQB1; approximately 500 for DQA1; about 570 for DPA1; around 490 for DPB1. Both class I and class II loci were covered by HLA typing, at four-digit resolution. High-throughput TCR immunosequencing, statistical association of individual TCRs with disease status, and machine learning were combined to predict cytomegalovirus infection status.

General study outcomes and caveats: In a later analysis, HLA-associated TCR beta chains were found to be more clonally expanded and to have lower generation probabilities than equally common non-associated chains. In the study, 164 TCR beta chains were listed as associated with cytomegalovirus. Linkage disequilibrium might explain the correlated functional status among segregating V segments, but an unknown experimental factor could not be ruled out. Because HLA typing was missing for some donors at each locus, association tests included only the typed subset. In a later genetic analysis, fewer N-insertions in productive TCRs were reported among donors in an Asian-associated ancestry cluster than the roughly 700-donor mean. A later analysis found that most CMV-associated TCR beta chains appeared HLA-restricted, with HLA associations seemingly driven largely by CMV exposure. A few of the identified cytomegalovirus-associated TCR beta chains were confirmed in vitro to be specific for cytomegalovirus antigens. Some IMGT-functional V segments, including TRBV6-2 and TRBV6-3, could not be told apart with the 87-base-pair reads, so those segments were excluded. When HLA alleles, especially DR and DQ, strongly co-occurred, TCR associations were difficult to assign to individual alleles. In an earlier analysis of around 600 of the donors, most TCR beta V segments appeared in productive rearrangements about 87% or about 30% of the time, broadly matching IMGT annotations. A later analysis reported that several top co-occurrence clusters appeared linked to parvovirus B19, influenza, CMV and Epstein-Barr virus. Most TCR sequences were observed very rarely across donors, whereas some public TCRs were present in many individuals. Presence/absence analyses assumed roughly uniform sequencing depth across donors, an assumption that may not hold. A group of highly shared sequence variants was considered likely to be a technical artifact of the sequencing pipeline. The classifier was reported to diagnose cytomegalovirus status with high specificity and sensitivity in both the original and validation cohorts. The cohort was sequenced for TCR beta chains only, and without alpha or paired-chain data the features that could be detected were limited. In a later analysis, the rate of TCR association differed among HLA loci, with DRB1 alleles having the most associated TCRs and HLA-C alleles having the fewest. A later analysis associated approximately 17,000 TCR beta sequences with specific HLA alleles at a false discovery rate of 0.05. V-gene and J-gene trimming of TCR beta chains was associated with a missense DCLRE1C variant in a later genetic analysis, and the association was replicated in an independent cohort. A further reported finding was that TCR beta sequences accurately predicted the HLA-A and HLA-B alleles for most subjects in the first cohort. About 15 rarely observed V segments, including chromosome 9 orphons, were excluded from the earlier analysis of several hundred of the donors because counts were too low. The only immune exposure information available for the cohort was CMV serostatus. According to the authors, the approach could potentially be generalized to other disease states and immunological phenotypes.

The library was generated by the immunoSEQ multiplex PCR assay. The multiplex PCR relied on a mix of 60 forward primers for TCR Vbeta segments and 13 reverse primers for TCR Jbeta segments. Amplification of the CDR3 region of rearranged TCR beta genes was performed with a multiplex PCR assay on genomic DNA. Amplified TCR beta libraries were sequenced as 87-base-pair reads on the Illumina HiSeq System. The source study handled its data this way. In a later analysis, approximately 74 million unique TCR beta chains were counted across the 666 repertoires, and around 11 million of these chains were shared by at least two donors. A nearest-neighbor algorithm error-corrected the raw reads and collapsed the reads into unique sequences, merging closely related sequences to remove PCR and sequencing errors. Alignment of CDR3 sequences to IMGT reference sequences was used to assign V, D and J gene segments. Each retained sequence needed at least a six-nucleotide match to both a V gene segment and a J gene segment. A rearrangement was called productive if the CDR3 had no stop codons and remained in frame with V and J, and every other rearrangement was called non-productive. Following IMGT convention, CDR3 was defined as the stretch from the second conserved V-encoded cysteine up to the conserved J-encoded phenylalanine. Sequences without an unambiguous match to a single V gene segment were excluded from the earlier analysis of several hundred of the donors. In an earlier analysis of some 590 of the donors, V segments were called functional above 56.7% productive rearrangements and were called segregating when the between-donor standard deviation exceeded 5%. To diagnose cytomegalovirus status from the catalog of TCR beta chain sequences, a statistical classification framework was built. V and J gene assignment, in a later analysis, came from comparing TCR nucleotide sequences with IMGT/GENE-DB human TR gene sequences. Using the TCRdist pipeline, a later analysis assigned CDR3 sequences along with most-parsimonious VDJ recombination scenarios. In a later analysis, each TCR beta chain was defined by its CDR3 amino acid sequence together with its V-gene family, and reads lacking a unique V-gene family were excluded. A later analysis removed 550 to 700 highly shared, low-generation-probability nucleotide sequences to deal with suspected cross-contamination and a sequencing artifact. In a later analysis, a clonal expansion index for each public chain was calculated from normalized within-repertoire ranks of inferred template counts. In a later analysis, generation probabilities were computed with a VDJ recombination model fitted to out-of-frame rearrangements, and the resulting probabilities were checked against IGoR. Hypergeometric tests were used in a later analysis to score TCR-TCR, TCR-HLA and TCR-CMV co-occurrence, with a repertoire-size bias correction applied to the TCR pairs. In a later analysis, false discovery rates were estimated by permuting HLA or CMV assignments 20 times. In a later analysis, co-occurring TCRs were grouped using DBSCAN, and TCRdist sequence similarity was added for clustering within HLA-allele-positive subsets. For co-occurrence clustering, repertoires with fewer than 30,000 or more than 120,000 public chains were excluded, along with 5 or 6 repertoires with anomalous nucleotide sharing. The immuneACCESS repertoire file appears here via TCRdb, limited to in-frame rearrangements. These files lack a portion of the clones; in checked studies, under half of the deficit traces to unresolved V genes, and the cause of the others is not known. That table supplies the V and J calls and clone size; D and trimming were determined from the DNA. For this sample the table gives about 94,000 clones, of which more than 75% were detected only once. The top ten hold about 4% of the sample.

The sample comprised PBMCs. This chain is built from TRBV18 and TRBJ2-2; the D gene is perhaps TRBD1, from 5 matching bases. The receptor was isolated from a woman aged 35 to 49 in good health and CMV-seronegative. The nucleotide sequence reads TGTGCCAGCTCACCAGGACAGAACACCGGGGAGCTGTTTTTT. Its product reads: CASSPGQNTGELFF.